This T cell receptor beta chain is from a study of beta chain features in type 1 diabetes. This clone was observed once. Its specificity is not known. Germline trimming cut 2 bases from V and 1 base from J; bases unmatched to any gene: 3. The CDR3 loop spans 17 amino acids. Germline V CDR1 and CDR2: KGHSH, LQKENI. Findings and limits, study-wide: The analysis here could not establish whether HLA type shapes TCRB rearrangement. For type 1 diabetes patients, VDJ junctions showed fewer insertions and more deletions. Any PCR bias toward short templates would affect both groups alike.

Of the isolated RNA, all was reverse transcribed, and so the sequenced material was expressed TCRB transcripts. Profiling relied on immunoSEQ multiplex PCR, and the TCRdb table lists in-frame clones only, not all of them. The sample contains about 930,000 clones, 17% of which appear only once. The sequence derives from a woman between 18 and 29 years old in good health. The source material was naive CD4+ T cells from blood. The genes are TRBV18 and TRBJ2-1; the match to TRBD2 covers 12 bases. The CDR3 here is CASSPLTSGGSYNEQFF. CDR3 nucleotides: TGTGCCAGCTCACCATTAACTAGCGGGGGGTCCTACAATGAGCAGTTCTTC.